The text below deals with one T cell receptor beta chain. Its antigen is undetermined. Researchers ran the PCR with 60 Vbeta and 13 Jbeta primers. In the authors' methods: A later analysis counted around 74 million unique TCR beta chains, about 11 million shared. Produced via immunoSEQ multiplex PCR; TCRdb's table is partial and in-frame only. V and J calls plus clone size are reproduced from that table; the DNA served to infer D and trimming. The data hold some 100,000 clones, with around 80% observed a single time. The sample originates from a study of cytomegalovirus exposure and HLA in healthy donors. On the study more broadly: Around 77 million unique TCRs from HLA-typed donors made up an early data release. Study-wide results and limits: Roughly uniform depth of sequencing across donors was assumed in presence/absence analyses. Researchers reported in a later analysis that a missense DCLRE1C variant was tied to TCR beta V- and J-gene trimming.

V shed 1 base and J 4 bases; nucleotides not matched to a gene: 14. Germline lookup yields CDR1 SGHRS and CDR2 YFSETQ. The CDR3 is 18 residues long. Sequencing was carried out using PBMCs. This receptor was identified in a woman aged 45 to 65 in good health and CMV-seropositive. The V call is TRBV5-1, the J call TRBJ1-2; 9 positions agree with TRBD1. The CDR3 DNA reads as TGCGCCAGCAGCTTGAGAAGAAGGACAGGGGATGATATCTATGGCTACACCTTC. Residues: CASSLRRRTGDDIYGYTF.